A single sample gave rise to the 17 T cell receptor beta chains below, sequenced in a study of T cells in Graves' hyperthyroidism and ophthalmopathy. Researchers took RNA transcripts and amplified the TCR beta CDR3 regions from them. When the TCR CDR3 underwent first-round RT-PCR, the HTBI primer set was used. TCRdb reprocessed the multiplex PCR reads with MiXCR, giving one entry per CDR3 protein. The sample comprises some 800,000 distinct CDR3 sequences, more than 30% of which are singletons, and more than 7% rests with the top ten. Sequencing was carried out using blood. Receptors were obtained from a man between 18 and 35 years old with Graves' hyperthyroidism.

The V call is TRBV9, the J call TRBJ1-4, with TRBD1 as a possible D gene (6 bases). This CDR3 comprises 16 residues. With 2 bases removed from V and 8 bases from J, the gap between germline ends came to 19 bases. Germline V gene lookup returns CDR1 SGDLS and CDR2 YYNGEE. CDR3 residues: CASSVSGAKGSEKLFF. The CDR3 bases are TGTGCCAGCAGCGTTTCGGGGGCTAAAGGGTCCGAAAAACTGTTTTTT.

The J gene is TRBJ1-1, the V gene TRBV6-5; no reliable D call. The CDR3 is made up of 14 amino acids. CDR1 MNHEY and CDR2 SVGAGI come from the germline V gene. V gave up 2 bases and J gave up 1 base, with 8 bases separating them. CDR3 in amino acids: CASSYPGTNTEAFF. CDR3 bases: TGTGCCAGCAGTTACCCCGGCACGAACACTGAAGCTTTCTTT.

This clonotype has only a few counts. The chain employs TRBV7-9 and TRBJ2-2; 7 nucleotides match TRBD2. The CDR3 is 16 residues long. The V gene's germline CDR1 is SEHNR and CDR2 FQNEAQ (reference sequence). J was trimmed by 9 bases and V by 2 bases; bases with no gene match: 12. CDR3 coding DNA: TGTGCCAGCAGCTTACGAGGGAGGGATAAACACCGGGAGCTGTTTTTT. Translated: CASSLRGRDKHRELFF. The complete variable domain, with remaining parts taken from reference TRBV7-9 and TRBJ2-2, reads DTGVSQNPRHKITKRGQNVTFRCDPISEHNRLYWYRQTLGQGPEFLTYFQNEAQLEKSRLLSDRFSAERPKGSFSTLEIQRTEQGDSAMYLCASSLRGRDKHRELFFGEGSRLTVL.

This clonotype was seen at least ten times. The rearrangement links TRBV19 to TRBJ1-1; maybe TRBD1 (5 bases). CDR3 length: 12 amino acids. V lost 10 bases and J lost 6, with 15 bases in between. CDR1 LNHDA and CDR2 SQIVND come from the germline V gene (reference sequence). CDR3 DNA: TGTGCCACCGCTTCCAGACAGCCTGAAGCTTTCTTT. Protein: CATASRQPEAFF. Combining the CDR3 with reference TRBV19 and TRBJ1-1 gives the whole variable domain DGGITQSPKYLFRKEGQNVTLSCEQNLNHDAMYWYRQDPGQGLRLIYYSQIVNDFQKGDIAEGYSVSREKKESFPLTVTSAQKNPTAFYLCATASRQPEAFFGQGTRLTVV.

The chain combines TRBV6-5 with TRBJ2-7; D is possibly TRBD2 (5 bases). Germline values: CDR1 MNHEY, CDR2 SVGAGI. This CDR3 spans 12 amino acids. The CDR3 sequence: CAGGYSSYEQYF. The CDR3 bases are TGTGCTGGCGGGTACAGCTCCTACGAGCAGTACTTC.

CDR3 loop: CASRGQGSPFF. The DNA of the CDR3 is TGTGCCAGCAGAGGACAGGGCAGCCCTTTCTTT. This chain uses TRBV12-3 or TRBV12-4 with TRBJ1-1; 8 bases match TRBD1. With V trimmed by 6 bases and J by 12 bases, 6 bases remained unmatched. This CDR3 comprises 11 residues.

This chain connects TRBV20-1 to TRBJ2-7, with 11 bases lining up with TRBD2. The trim removed 6 bases at V and 2 bases at J, leaving 6 bases unmatched. Germline V CDR1 and CDR2: DFQATT, SNEGSKA (reference sequence). The CDR3 runs to 14 residues. CDR3 sequence (DNA): TGCAGTGCCACGGGACTAGCGGCCCCCTACGAGCAGTACTTC. Protein: CSATGLAAPYEQYF.

V and J are TRBV7-3 and TRBJ2-5; 8 bases are a match to TRBD2. The CDR3 spans 15 residues. Germline CDR1 reads SGHTA; CDR2 reads FQGTGA. J lost 3 bases, V lost 2 bases, and 5 bases had no gene match. The CDR3 region is CASSLSGGKEETQYF. CDR3 DNA: TGTGCCAGCAGCTTATCGGGGGGGAAGGAAGAGACCCAGTACTTC.

The genes are TRBV25-1 and TRBJ1-2, with D perhaps matching TRBD1 (6 bases). Trimming left V 6 bases short and J 0 bases short, with 20 bases between. The CDR3 spans 17 residues. CDR1 is MGHDK, CDR2 SYGVNS, per germline. The CDR3 sequence is CASSLDSLSNSNYGYTF. CDR3 coding DNA: TGTGCCAGCAGCCTGGACAGCCTCTCCAACTCTAACTATGGCTACACCTTC.

This clonotype was picked up a small number of times. This chain joins TRBV29-1 and TRBJ1-3; possibly TRBD1 for D (5 bases). Between the trimmed V and J ends, which lost 4 bases and 8 bases, there was a span of 9 bases. The germline gives CDR1 SQVTM, CDR2 ANQGSEA. The CDR3 is 11 amino acids. The CDR3 sequence: CSVGGGDTIYF. CDR3 DNA sequence: TGCAGCGTTGGAGGAGGGGACACCATATATTTT.

J is TRBJ1-4 and V is TRBV5-1, with D possibly TRBD1 on 5 matching bases. The V end was cut by 5 bases, the J end by 5 bases, with 13 bases between. Germline V CDR1 and CDR2: SGHRS, YFSETQ. The CDR3 is 14 amino acids. In nucleotides, the CDR3 is TGCGCCAGCAGGCCTCCGGGGCAAAATGAAAAACTGTTTTTT. Its translation: CASRPPGQNEKLFF.

The rearrangement links TRBV14 to TRBJ2-7, with D hard to call. This CDR3 comprises 14 residues. Trimming pared 8 bases from V and 3 bases from J, leaving 17 bases between. Germline-derived CDR1 and CDR2 are SGHDN and FVKESK. DNA of the CDR3: TGTGCCAGCTCACCAGCGCGGCCGCACTACGAGCAGTACTTC. Its translation: CASSPARPHYEQYF.

This clonotype turned up a few times. The CDR3 loop reads CASSFSNNYGYTF. CDR3 DNA: TGTGCCAGCAGCTTTAGTAATAACTATGGCTACACCTTC. J is TRBJ1-2 and V is TRBV7-8; D remains ambiguous. CDR3 length equals 13 residues. V lost 3 bases, J lost 1 base, and 6 bases lay in between. Germline CDR1 and CDR2: SGHVS and FQNEAQ.

This chain joins TRBV20-1 and TRBJ2-7, with D tentatively TRBD1 (5 bases). The CDR3 loop spans 14 amino acids. Per the germline V gene, CDR1 is DFQATT and CDR2 is SNEGSKA (reference sequence). Between the trimmed V and J ends, which lost 5 bases and 3 bases, there was a span of 17 bases. The CDR3 region has the DNA TGCAGTGCTGGACACTCCCGATCCCTCTACGAGCAGTACTTC. Translation gives CSAGHSRSLYEQYF.

V usage is TRBV2 and J usage is TRBJ1-5, with D perhaps TRBD1 (5 bases). In germline, CDR1 is SNHLY, CDR2 FYNNEI. The CDR3 consists of 16 residues. The V end was cut by 0 bases, the J end by 6 bases, with 15 bases between. The CDR3 region has the DNA TGTGCCAGCAGTGAAGCTCCCGGGGGGTGGGGTCAGCCCCAGCATTTT. Translation gives CASSEAPGGWGQPQHF.

This clonotype showed up just a few times. The chain links TRBV7-2 to TRBJ2-2, with TRBD2 as a possible D gene (5 bases). The V end lost 2 bases, the J end lost 4 bases, and 11 bases lay between the germline ends. Germline loops: CDR1 SGHTA, CDR2 FQGNSA. The CDR3 sequence is 15 residues long. Written as DNA, the CDR3 is TGTGCCAGCAGCTTACCGGCGGACTTCACCGGGGAGCTGTTTTTT. Encoded protein: CASSLPADFTGELFF.

Concerning this clonotype: Its ends do not fully match the called genes, so a read error is possible. The rearrangement links TRBV10-3 to TRBJ1-5; no clear D. There are 14 residues in the CDR3. The germline V gene has CDR1 ENHRY and CDR2 SYGVKD. CDR3 nucleotide sequence: TGTGCCAGCAGTGCTATTGATAGCAATCAGCCCCAGCATTTT. Amino acid sequence: CASSAIDSNQPQHF.